These 27 T cell receptor beta chains originate from one sample sequenced in a study of a mutant IDH1 vaccine in newly diagnosed glioma. TCRdb's copy holds only in-frame clones and misses some; the assay was immunoSEQ multiplex PCR. The table includes some 67,000 clones, more than 70% detected once. Time point meaning: baseline, week 1 (first vaccination visit). The treatment: pre-vaccination baseline after standard-of-care therapy. Sequenced material: peripheral blood mononuclear cells (PBMCs), taken from a glioma patient treated with radiotherapy, temozolomide or both. Receptors originate from a woman aged 18-29 years with glioma. Some clones in this sample may be carry-over from other donors' samples.

This chain connects TRBV11-2 to TRBJ2-5; 8 bases align to TRBD1. This CDR3 has 16 amino acids. V shed 3 bases and J 2 bases; nucleotides not matched to a gene: 8. CDR1 is SGHAT, CDR2 FQNNGV, per germline. The CDR3 region is CASSLDGTGLQETQYF. DNA of the CDR3: TGTGCCAGCAGCTTGGACGGGACAGGACTGCAAGAGACCCAGTACTTC.

The CDR3 sequence is CASSLYTSGGFTGELFF. The DNA of the CDR3 is TGCGCCAGCAGCCTTTATACTAGCGGGGGTTTCACCGGGGAGCTGTTTTTT. The chain uses TRBV4-1 and TRBJ2-2; TRBD2 matches at 11 bases. CDR3 length equals 17 residues. Looked up from germline, CDR1 is MGHRA and CDR2 is YSYEKL. Trimming removed 4 bases from V and 4 bases from J; junction bases left unmatched: 8.

The V gene is TRBV10-2, the J gene TRBJ2-5; a weak D match, TRBD2 (7 bases). The V gene lost 5 bases and the J gene lost 4 bases, with 14 bases spanning the gap. The germline V gene has CDR1 WSHSY and CDR2 SAAADI. The CDR3 extends over 14 amino acids. CDR3 nucleotides: TGCGCCAGCAGTCCGACTAGGGGGGGAGAGACCCAGTACTTC. It specifies CASSPTRGGETQYF.

The chain employs TRBV7-9 and TRBJ1-1; tentatively, D is TRBD1 (6 bases). The CDR3 totals 14 residues. V dropped 5 bases and J dropped 6 bases, with 16 bases sitting between them. The germline gives CDR1 SEHNR, CDR2 FQNEAQ (reference sequence). This CDR3 reads CASSARTAVPEAFF. CDR3 DNA: TGTGCCAGCAGCGCGAGGACAGCCGTGCCTGAAGCTTTCTTT.

This sequence joins TRBV4-1 and TRBJ1-4, with a weak D call TRBD1 (6 bases). V was cut by 2 bases and J by 10 bases, with 23 bases left in between. The CDR3 is 17 amino acids. Germline CDR1 MGHRA, CDR2 YSYEKL. CDR3 in DNA: TGCGCCAGCAGCCAAAATGGGGCCACAGGGTTGGGTGGAAAACTGTTTTTT. It translates to CASSQNGATGLGGKLFF.

This chain connects TRBV25-1 to TRBJ2-1; D assignment may be TRBD1 or TRBD2 (6 bases each). V lost 9 bases and J 4 bases, leaving 16 bases between the germline ends. Germline-derived CDR1 and CDR2 are MGHDK and SYGVNS. There are 14 residues in the CDR3. The CDR3 DNA is TGTGCCAGTCGGGGGCCTTTTTCTTACAATGAGCAGTTCTTC. Translating it yields CASRGPFSYNEQFF. Full variable domain (missing parts from reference TRBV25-1 and TRBJ2-1): EADIYQTPRYLVIGTGKKITLECSQTMGHDKMYWYQQDPGMELHLIHYSYGVNSTEKGDLSSESTVSRIRTEHFPLTLESARPSHTSQYLCASRGPFSYNEQFFGPGTRLTVL.

V and J are TRBV19 and TRBJ1-2; no definite D call. The V gene lost 5 bases and the J gene lost 1 base, with 14 bases spanning the gap. Germline CDR1 reads LNHDA; CDR2 reads SQIVND (reference sequence). This CDR3 spans 15 amino acids. The chain's CDR3 is CASSPRRSFNYGYTF. The CDR3 region has the DNA TGTGCCAGTAGTCCAAGACGTTCATTTAACTATGGCTACACCTTC. Based on the CDR3 plus reference TRBV19 and TRBJ1-2, the full variable domain is DGGITQSPKYLFRKEGQNVTLSCEQNLNHDAMYWYRQDPGQGLRLIYYSQIVNDFQKGDIAEGYSVSREKKESFPLTVTSAQKNPTAFYLCASSPRRSFNYGYTFGSGTRLTVV.

This clone was seen a handful of times. The V and J genes are TRBV9 and TRBJ1-1; 9 bases are a match to TRBD1. The CDR3 loop spans 15 amino acids. Germline loops: CDR1 SGDLS, CDR2 YYNGEE. V shed 3 bases and J 2 bases; nucleotides not matched to a gene: 5. The CDR3 loop is CASSAYRGRNTEAFF. The CDR3 nucleotides are TGTGCCAGCAGCGCCTACAGGGGGCGAAACACTGAAGCTTTCTTT.

This sequence joins TRBV6-5 and TRBJ2-5; 8 bases map to TRBD2. Germline CDR1 reads MNHEY; CDR2 reads SVGAGI. Germline trimming cut 2 bases from V and 5 bases from J; bases unmatched to any gene: 7. The CDR3 has 15 amino acids. CDR3 loop: CASSYGGRSGETQYF. The CDR3, as DNA: TGTGCCAGCAGTTACGGCGGGAGGTCCGGGGAGACCCAGTACTTC.

The chain combines TRBV4-1 with TRBJ2-7; TRBD2 aligns across 9 bases. Germline CDR1 is MGHRA and CDR2 is YSYEKL. Losses at the gene ends were 0 bases for V and 3 bases for J; bases not matched to a gene: 9. The CDR3 consists of 17 residues. The CDR3 bases are TGCGCCAGCAGCCAAGATGGCTCGGCGGGGGGGCTCTACGAGCAGTACTTC. It codes for CASSQDGSAGGLYEQYF.

The chain employs TRBV15 and TRBJ2-5; possible D gene TRBD1, 6 bases. The germline V and J ends were trimmed by 0 bases and 3 bases, with 11 bases remaining between them. Germline V gene data show CDR1 as LNHNV and CDR2 as YYDKDF (reference sequence). The CDR3 consists of 15 residues. CDR3 region: CATSRDWDTEETQYF. The CDR3 DNA reads as TGTGCCACCAGCAGAGATTGGGACACCGAAGAGACCCAGTACTTC.

V and J are TRBV7-2 and TRBJ1-2; 10 bases agree with TRBD1. The V gene end was trimmed by 1 base and the J gene end by 7 bases; junction bases not matched to a gene: 6. The CDR3 extends over 15 amino acids. Looked up from germline, CDR1 is SGHTA and CDR2 is FQGNSA. CDR3 DNA sequence: TGTGCCAGCAGCTTAGGCCACGGACAGGGGGTTGGCTACACCTTC. Residues: CASSLGHGQGVGYTF.

V usage is TRBV6-1 and J usage is TRBJ2-2; 10 nucleotides agree with TRBD2. Germline values: CDR1 MNHNS, CDR2 SASEGT. The CDR3 runs to 18 residues. V was pared by 2 bases and J by 5 bases, with 11 bases of the junction left unmatched. The CDR3: CASSELPSGGRRTGELFF. As DNA, the CDR3 is TGTGCCAGCAGTGAACTCCCTAGCGGGGGCCGTAGAACCGGGGAGCTGTTTTTT.

In its sample, this clone was seen a few times. This chain links TRBV5-6 with TRBJ2-7; 8 bases line up with TRBD2. The CDR3 spans 14 residues. J was trimmed by 5 bases and V by 0 bases; bases with no gene match: 4. CDR1 is SGHDT, CDR2 YYEEEE, per germline. The CDR3 DNA is TGTGCCAGCAGCTTGGGCGGGGGGTTGGACGAGCAGTACTTC. Translating gives CASSLGGGLDEQYF.

The rearrangement uses TRBV4-1 and TRBJ2-7; unclear D gene. The V gene lost 1 base and the J gene lost 3 bases, with 16 bases spanning the gap. The CDR3 runs 16 residues. Germline assignment: CDR1 MGHRA and CDR2 YSYEKL. In nucleotides, the CDR3 is TGCGCCAGCAGCCAAGCGGGCGCGGTAGTAGGCTACGAGCAGTACTTC. Translation gives CASSQAGAVVGYEQYF.

This clone has only one observation. The genes are TRBV7-9 and TRBJ2-1; D not resolved. Trimming left V 1 base short and J 5 bases short, with 6 bases between. Per the germline V gene, CDR1 is SEHNR and CDR2 is FQNEAQ (reference sequence). The CDR3 runs to 13 residues. The chain's CDR3 is CASSLGTNNEQFF. The CDR3 DNA follows: TGTGCCAGCAGCTTAGGAACCAACAATGAGCAGTTCTTC.

This clone was seen a handful of times. The J gene is TRBJ1-1, the V gene TRBV6-4, with D tentatively TRBD1 (6 bases). This CDR3 has 11 amino acids. CDR1 is MRHNA, CDR2 SNTAGT, per germline. CDR3: CAQGRDTEAFF. The DNA of the CDR3 is TGTGCACAGGGTCGTGACACTGAAGCTTTCTTT.

This sequence joins TRBV14 and TRBJ2-7; 7 bases match TRBD1. From germline, CDR1 is SGHDN and CDR2 FVKESK. This CDR3 is 13 amino acids long. Unmatched junction bases numbered 1, after V lost 2 bases and J lost 3 bases. CDR3 nucleotide sequence: TGTGCCAGCAGCCAACCAGGGGGCTACGAGCAGTACTTC. This translates into CASSQPGGYEQYF.

The CDR3 is CASRGQGPYNSPLHF. In DNA form, the CDR3 reads TGCGCCAGCAGAGGACAGGGGCCCTATAATTCACCCCTCCACTTT. The gene calls are TRBV4-1 and TRBJ1-6, with 9 bases matching TRBD1. The V segment lost 6 bases and the J segment 2 bases; nucleotides outside the gene matches: 2. The V gene's germline CDR1 is MGHRA and CDR2 YSYEKL. The CDR3 sequence is 15 residues long.

The rearrangement links TRBV5-1 to TRBJ1-6, with D unresolved. Trimming stripped 3 bases from V and 6 bases from J, with 16 bases between. The CDR3 consists of 16 residues. CDR1 SGHRS and CDR2 YFSETQ come from the germline V gene. The CDR3: CASSSARGGSNSPLHF. CDR3 in DNA: TGCGCCAGCAGCTCCGCCCGCGGAGGGAGTAATTCACCCCTCCACTTT.

The chain links TRBV7-6 to TRBJ2-2, with TRBD2 matching 8 bases. CDR1 and CDR2 (germline): SGHVS, FNYEAQ. The V gene end was trimmed by 5 bases and the J gene end by 4 bases; junction bases not matched to a gene: 6. The CDR3 extends over 15 amino acids. CDR3 nucleotide sequence: TGTGCCAGCAGCCCCGGGACTAGTATCACCGGGGAGCTGTTTTTT. It encodes CASSPGTSITGELFF.

V is TRBV11-3 and J is TRBJ2-7; D remains unclear. Per the germline V gene, CDR1 is SGHNT and CDR2 is YENEEA. V shed 1 base and J shed 5 bases, with 3 bases lying between them. This CDR3 has 11 amino acids. In DNA, the CDR3 is TGTGCCAGCAGCTTAGGCGACGAGCAGTACTTC. Encoded protein: CASSLGDEQYF.

The chain carries TRBV5-1 and TRBJ2-3, with a possible D match to TRBD2 (6 bases). The V gene lost 2 bases and the J gene lost 6 bases, with 16 bases spanning the gap. Germline-derived CDR1 and CDR2 are SGHRS and YFSETQ. The CDR3 spans 15 residues. The CDR3 nucleotides are TGCGCCAGCAGCTTACCTCCGGGACTCCCCGATACGCAGTATTTT. This sequence encodes CASSLPPGLPDTQYF.

The J gene is TRBJ2-3, the V gene TRBV5-4, with TRBD2 identical over 9 bases. V shed 0 bases and J 3 bases; nucleotides not matched to a gene: 5. Germline values: CDR1 SGHNT, CDR2 YYREEE (reference sequence). CDR3 length: 16 residues. CDR3 bases: TGTGCCAGCAGCTTGGTCGCGGGGGGGCCTACAGATACGCAGTATTTT. It codes for CASSLVAGGPTDTQYF. Complete variable domain (other parts from reference TRBV5-4 and TRBJ2-3): ETGVTQSPTHLIKTRGQQVTLRCSSQSGHNTVSWYQQALGQGPQFIFQYYREEENGRGNFPPRFSGLQFPNYSSELNVNALELDDSALYLCASSLVAGGPTDTQYFGPGTRLTVL.

A few counts support this clone. J is TRBJ2-7 and V is TRBV6-6; D is possibly TRBD1 (5 bases). Germline loops: CDR1 MNHNY, CDR2 SVGAGI (reference sequence). V was trimmed by 2 bases and J by 4 bases, leaving 6 bases between them. The CDR3 consists of 12 residues. For the CDR3, the DNA is TGTGCCAGCAGTTACAGGGGTTACGAGCAGTACTTC. It encodes CASSYRGYEQYF.

The CDR3 sequence is CASSLDRYNEQFF. The CDR3 nucleotides are TGTGCCAGCAGCTTAGACCGATACAATGAGCAGTTCTTC. J is TRBJ2-1 and V is TRBV7-2; no clear D gene. Trimming shortened V by 1 base and J by 4 bases, and 5 bases separated the two germline ends. CDR3 length: 13 amino acids. Germline V gives CDR1 SGHTA, CDR2 FQGNSA. Drawing the rest from reference TRBV7-2 and TRBJ2-1, the complete variable domain is GAGVSQSPSNKVTEKGKDVELRCDPISGHTALYWYRQSLGQGLEFLIYFQGNSAPDKSGLPSDRFSAERTGGSVSTLTIQRTQQEDSAVYLCASSLDRYNEQFFGPGTRLTVL.

This sequence joins TRBV6-5 and TRBJ2-3; 12 nucleotides agree with TRBD2. CDR1 is MNHEY and CDR2 is SVGAGI in the germline V gene. The CDR3 contains 16 residues. V was clipped by 4 bases and J by 0 bases; unmatched bases: 2. DNA of the CDR3: TGTGCCAGCAGTTTGACTAGCGGGGGTAGCACAGATACGCAGTATTTT. Its protein is CASSLTSGGSTDTQYF.